This T cell receptor beta chain was sequenced in a study of cytomegalovirus exposure and HLA in healthy donors (dated by TCRdb to between 2016 and 2019). For the wider study: According to an earlier analysis of around 600 of the donors, some 180 million T cells yielded 117 million unique TCR beta sequences and 250 to 350 Gb of sequence data. Several DR-DQ haplotypes were handled as single units for association and clustering because linkage in the cohort was strong. The number of typed donors differed by locus: roughly 629-640 for A, B, C, DRB1 and DQB1; roughly 510 for DQA1; fewer than 610 for DPA1; and 400 to 480 for DPB1. The genetic ancestry cluster associated with self-reported Caucasian donors included roughly four fifths of the roughly 390 genotyped donors. Roughly 300 gigabases of sequencing data and 70 million to 100 million unique TCR sequences were included in an early release covering roughly 600 HLA-typed donors. To study patterns of TCR occurrence, a later analysis re-analyzed previously published TCR beta repertoires from 666 donors and added high-resolution HLA genotyping. The study aimed to test whether cataloging public T cell receptors could reveal signatures of past pathogen exposure. Among 350 to 400 genotyped donors of the cohort, an average of about 240,000 unique TCR beta nucleotide sequences were sequenced per donor, about a sixth of them non-productive. Rather than using new phenotypic data, the later analysis identified candidate immune exposures from TCR beta sequences and from how often those sequences occurred across donors. To decide whether each TCR beta V gene segment behaved as functional or pseudogenic, an earlier analysis of 587 of the donors relied on high-throughput TCR beta sequencing. Donor age, sex, ethnicity and CMV serostatus were compiled alongside the repertoire data. A separate validation cohort of 90 to 150 different subjects was used in addition to the roughly 640-subject first cohort. Class I and class II HLA loci were covered by the typing at four-digit resolution. In a later genetic analysis, genome-wide SNP genotypes for about 55% of the roughly 700 donors were used, and that subset was treated as a discovery cohort. All discovery cohort repertoires had been generated using a single sequencing platform. To predict cytomegalovirus infection status, the study brought together high-throughput TCR immunosequencing, statistical association of individual TCRs with disease status, and machine learning. Using immunosequencing, the study profiled T cell repertoires from 640 or so subjects and related those repertoires to cytomegalovirus serostatus.

As regards this clone: It lacks a known antigen. Base qualities are not recorded, but no much larger clone differs from it by a single base.

The cohort comprised approximately 700 healthy bone marrow donors. All cohort members were sampled while nominally healthy, although unrecorded immune exposures were likely present. The donor tested CMV seronegative and was one of the 352 seronegative cohort members. A peripheral blood sample was provided by each donor, and peripheral blood mononuclear cells were used for TCR beta sequencing. The Qiagen DNeasy Blood Extraction Kit was used to extract genomic DNA from the blood cell samples. From its cysteine to its phenylalanine, the CDR3 spans 14 amino acids. Solely the CDR3 DNA is kept, with 42 bases framed from the first base. The germline V end is reduced by 6 bases and the J end by 5 bases; junction bases left unmatched: 10. The germline V gene supplies CDR1 SGHRS and CDR2 YFSETQ. The method was the immunoSEQ multiplex PCR assay. A mixture of 60 forward primers for TCR Vbeta segments and 13 reverse primers for TCR Jbeta segments was used in the multiplex PCR. The CDR3 region of rearranged TCR beta genes was amplified from genomic DNA with a multiplex PCR assay. The Illumina HiSeq System was used to sequence the amplified TCR beta libraries as 87-base-pair reads. The original pipeline was this. A later analysis tallied about 77 million unique TCR beta chains across the 600 to 700 repertoires, and around 10 million of those chains were shared by two or more donors. A nearest-neighbor algorithm error-corrected the raw reads and collapsed the reads into unique sequences, merging closely related sequences to remove PCR and sequencing errors. CDR3 sequences were aligned to IMGT reference sequences to assign V, D and J gene segments. For a sequence to be retained, a match of at least six nucleotides to both a V gene segment and a J gene segment was required. Rearrangements were classified as productive when the CDR3 lacked stop codons and remained in frame with V and J, and all other rearrangements were classified as non-productive. CDR3 was defined by IMGT convention, running from the second conserved V-encoded cysteine to the conserved J-encoded phenylalanine. In an earlier analysis of 587 of the donors, sequences lacking an unambiguous match to a single V gene segment were excluded. In an earlier analysis of around 600 of the donors, V segments were called functional above 56.7% productive rearrangements and were called segregating when the between-donor standard deviation exceeded 5%. A statistical classification framework was developed to diagnose cytomegalovirus status using the catalog of TCR beta chain sequences. A later analysis assigned V and J genes by comparing TCR nucleotide sequences with IMGT/GENE-DB human TR gene sequences. In a later analysis, CDR3 sequences and most-parsimonious VDJ recombination scenarios were assigned using the TCRdist pipeline. In a later analysis, each TCR beta chain was defined by its CDR3 amino acid sequence together with its V-gene family, and reads lacking a unique V-gene family were excluded. In a later analysis, nearly 600 highly shared, low-generation-probability nucleotide sequences were removed to address suspected cross-contamination and a sequencing artifact. A later analysis calculated a clonal expansion index for each public chain from normalized within-repertoire ranks of inferred template counts. Generation probabilities in a later analysis came from a VDJ recombination model fitted to out-of-frame rearrangements, and those results were checked against IGoR. A later analysis scored TCR-TCR, TCR-HLA and TCR-CMV co-occurrence with hypergeometric tests, applying a repertoire-size bias correction to TCR pairs. To estimate false discovery rates, a later analysis permuted the HLA or CMV assignments 20 times. In a later analysis, co-occurring TCRs were grouped using DBSCAN, and TCRdist sequence similarity was added for clustering within HLA-allele-positive subsets. Repertoires with fewer than 30,000 or more than 120,000 public chains, plus five repertoires with anomalous nucleotide sharing, were excluded from co-occurrence clustering. In TCRdb, the immuneACCESS table is reduced to in-frame sequences with V and J assigned. These tables do not hold every clone; where another copy was compared, an unresolved V gene accounts for under half, and the others remain unexplained. V and J calls and clone size are given by that table; D and trimming were obtained from the DNA. The sample includes 120,000 to 150,000 clones, with 60% to 80% observed a single time. Of the sample, around 1% falls within the top ten clones.

Overall study results and their limits: Over 15 rarely observed V segments, including chromosome 9 orphons, were excluded from the earlier analysis of approximately 500 of the donors because counts were too low. According to the authors, the approach could potentially be generalized to other disease states and immunological phenotypes. While some public TCRs were present in many individuals, most TCR sequences turned up only very rarely across donors. Presence/absence analyses assumed roughly uniform sequencing depth across donors, an assumption that may not hold. When HLA alleles, especially DR and DQ, strongly co-occurred, attributing TCR associations to individual alleles was difficult. A group of highly shared sequence variants was considered likely to be a technical artifact of the sequencing pipeline. The cohort was sequenced for TCR beta chains only, and without alpha or paired-chain data the features that could be detected were limited. A further reported finding was that TCR beta sequences accurately predicted the HLA-A and HLA-B alleles for most subjects in the first cohort. In a later analysis, HLA-associated TCR beta chains were found to be more clonally expanded and to have lower generation probabilities than equally common non-associated chains. The 87-base-pair reads could not distinguish some IMGT-functional V segments, including TRBV6-2 and TRBV6-3, so those segments were excluded. Cytomegalovirus status was reported to be diagnosed by the classifier with high specificity and sensitivity in both the original and validation cohorts. A later analysis found that most CMV-associated TCR beta chains appeared HLA-restricted, with HLA associations seemingly driven largely by CMV exposure. In an earlier analysis of fewer than 750 of the donors, most TCR beta V segments were observed in productive rearrangements about 90% or about 30% of the time, broadly matching IMGT annotations. In a later analysis, several top co-occurrence clusters were reported to appear linked to parvovirus B19, influenza, CMV and Epstein-Barr virus. For the cohort, immune exposure information was limited to CMV serostatus. Correlated functional status among segregating V segments might be attributable to linkage disequilibrium, but an unknown experimental factor could not be ruled out. Three of the identified cytomegalovirus-associated TCR beta chains were confirmed in vitro to be specific for cytomegalovirus antigens. The study gave a list of some 150 TCR beta chains associated with cytomegalovirus. Specific HLA alleles were associated with 15,000 to 20,000 TCR beta sequences at a false discovery rate of 0.05 in a later analysis. Because HLA typing was missing for some donors at each locus, association tests included only the typed subset. According to a later genetic analysis, donors in an Asian-associated ancestry cluster had fewer N-insertions in productive TCRs than the approximately 630-donor mean. In a later genetic analysis, a missense DCLRE1C variant was associated with V-gene and J-gene trimming of TCR beta chains, and the association was replicated in an independent cohort. A later analysis found that TCR association rates varied across HLA loci, with DRB1 alleles showing the most associated TCRs and HLA-C alleles the fewest.

Sample: PBMCs. The receptor comes from a man between 18 and 35 years old in good health and CMV-seronegative. This chain is built from TRBV5-1 and TRBJ1-1, and 7 bases in between align with TRBD1. For the CDR3, the sequence is CASNPQAGGTEAFF. The sequenced DNA: TGCGCCAGCAATCCTCAGGCAGGGGGGACTGAAGCTTTCTTT.